This T cell receptor beta chain was captured in a study of blood T cell repertoires in COVID-19. Study in general: The cDNA or gDNA used as material had been derived from T cells, B-cell-depleted T cells, or PBMCs.

This CDR3 is built from 12 residues. Germline lookup yields CDR1 SNHLY and CDR2 FYNNEI. V was trimmed by 4 bases and J by 13 bases, leaving 14 bases between them. Assay used: immunoSEQ multiplex PCR; TCRdb lists only in-frame clones, some missing. Of about 270,000 clones in the sample, over 75% were seen once. Sequencing input: PBMCs or T cells enriched from blood (not recorded which). This TCR came from a woman aged 45-65 years with acute COVID-19. V gene TRBV2 combines with J gene TRBJ2-4; D uncertain. The CDR3: CASSVATQVQYF. The DNA for the CDR3 is TGTGCCAGCAGTGTGGCAACCCAAGTCCAGTACTTC.